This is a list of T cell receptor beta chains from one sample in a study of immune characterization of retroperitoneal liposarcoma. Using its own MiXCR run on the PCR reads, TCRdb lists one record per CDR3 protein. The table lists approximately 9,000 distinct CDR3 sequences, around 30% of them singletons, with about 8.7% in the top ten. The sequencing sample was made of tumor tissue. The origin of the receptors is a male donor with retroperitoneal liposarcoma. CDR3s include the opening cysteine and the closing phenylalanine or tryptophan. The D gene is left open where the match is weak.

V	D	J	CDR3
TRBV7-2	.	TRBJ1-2	CASSLTTYGYTF
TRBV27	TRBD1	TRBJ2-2	CASRTGDTGELFF
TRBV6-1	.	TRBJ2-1	CASSERGTEQFF
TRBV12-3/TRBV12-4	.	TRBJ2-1	CASSFLNEQFF
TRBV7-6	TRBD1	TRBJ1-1	CASRPGGGTEAFF
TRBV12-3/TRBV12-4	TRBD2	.	CASSLAGGPHEQYF
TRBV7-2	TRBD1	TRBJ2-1	CASTKGTVYNEQFF
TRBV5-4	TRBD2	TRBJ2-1	CASSLKLAGIPNEQFF
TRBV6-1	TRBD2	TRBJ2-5	CASSEAASGSGETQYF
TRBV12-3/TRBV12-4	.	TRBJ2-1	CASRLLGGEQFF
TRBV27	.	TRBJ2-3	CASSLGGISTDTQYF
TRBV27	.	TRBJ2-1	CASSPRLDYNEQFF
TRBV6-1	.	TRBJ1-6	CASKIQAAVLSPLHF
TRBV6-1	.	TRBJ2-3	CASSDWGGGTSTDTQYF
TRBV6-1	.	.	CASTSAGEQYF
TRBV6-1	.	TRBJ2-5	CASRVRGEGEQYF
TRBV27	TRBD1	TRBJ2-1	CASSLAGQGYNEQFF
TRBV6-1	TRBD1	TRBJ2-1	CASSPGTGAYEQFF
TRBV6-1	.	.	CASSFNNEQYF
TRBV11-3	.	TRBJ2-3	CASSFGGDTDTQYF
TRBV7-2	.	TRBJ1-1	CASLPGGMNTEAFF
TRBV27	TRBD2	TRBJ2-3	CASRLGLAGGPYADTQYF
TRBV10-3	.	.	CAIRETATSSYEQYF
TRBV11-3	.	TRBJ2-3	CASSSAGNTDTQYF
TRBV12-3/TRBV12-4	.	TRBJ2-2	CASSPGGRTLRGPGELFF
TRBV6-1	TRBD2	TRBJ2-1	CASSELAGEGSEQFF
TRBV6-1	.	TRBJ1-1	CASRPGTLNTEAFF
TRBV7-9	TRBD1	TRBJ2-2	CASSLGQGTGELFF
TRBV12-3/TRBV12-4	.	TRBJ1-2	CASSRDGFGNYGYTF
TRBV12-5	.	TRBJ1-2	CASGTYRESGYTF
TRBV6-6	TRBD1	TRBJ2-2	CASSYGSGGYTGELFF
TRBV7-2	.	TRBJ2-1	CASSLGAPGGGYEQFF
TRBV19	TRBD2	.	CASSMLPSGGETQYF
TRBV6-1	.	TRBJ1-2	CASKAQRDGGDTF
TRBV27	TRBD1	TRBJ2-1	CASRRPGQGGEQFF
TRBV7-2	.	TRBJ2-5	CASSLGLETAKETQYF
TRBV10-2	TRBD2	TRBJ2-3	CASSEGLAGEGPLTDTQYF
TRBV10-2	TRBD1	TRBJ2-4	CASKSDRMGIAKNIQYF
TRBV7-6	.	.	CASSSGQWEEQYF
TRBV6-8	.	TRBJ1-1	CASSHNLEAFF
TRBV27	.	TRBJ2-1	CASGRDLRTASDDEQFF
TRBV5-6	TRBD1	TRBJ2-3	CASSQGTASTDTQYF
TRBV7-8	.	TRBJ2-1	CASSTLTRKETQFF
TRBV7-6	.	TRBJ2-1	CASSPRTGNYEQFF